This TCR beta chain was sequenced during a study of vaccination effects on CD4 cells after COVID-19. Before any sequencing was done, the ViraFEST assay used viral peptide pools to expand antigen-specific CD4+ T cells. The culture ran for roughly ten days before CD4+ T cells were isolated. Sometime from March through December 2020, the person acquired a SARS-CoV-2 infection that PCR confirmed. Concerning this clone itself: Its antigen is currently unknown.

Measured with immunoSEQ multiplex PCR; TCRdb has only the in-frame clones, and not every one. The table lists roughly 27,000 clones, 77% of them singletons, with less than 20% in the top ten. The CDR3 runs 15 residues. V was cut by 10 bases and J by 0 bases, with 19 bases left in between. Germline lookup yields CDR1 ENHRY and CDR2 SYGVKD. The gene calls are TRBV10-3 and TRBJ2-7; weak D call: TRBD2 (6 bases). Sequenced here: CD4+ T cells from PBMCs cultured with HCoV-NL63 spike peptides, sampled before COVID-19 vaccination. This TCR was recovered from a human donor who had a prior SARS-CoV-2 infection. As DNA, the CDR3 is TGTGCCACTTCCCCCCGGGGGAAGAGCTCCTACGAGCAGTACTTC. Protein: CATSPRGKSSYEQYF.